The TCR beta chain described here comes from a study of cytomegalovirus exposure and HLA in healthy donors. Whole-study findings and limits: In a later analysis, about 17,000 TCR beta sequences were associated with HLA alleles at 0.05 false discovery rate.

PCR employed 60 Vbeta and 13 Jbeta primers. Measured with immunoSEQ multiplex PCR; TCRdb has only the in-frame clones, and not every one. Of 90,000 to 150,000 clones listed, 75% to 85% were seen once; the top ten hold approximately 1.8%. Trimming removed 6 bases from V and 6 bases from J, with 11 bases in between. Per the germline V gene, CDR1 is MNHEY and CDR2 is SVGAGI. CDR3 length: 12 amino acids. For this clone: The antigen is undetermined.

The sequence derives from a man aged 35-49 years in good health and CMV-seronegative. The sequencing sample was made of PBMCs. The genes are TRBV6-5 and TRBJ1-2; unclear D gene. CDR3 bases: TGTGCCAGCAGAATGCCGGGAAATGGCTACACCTTC. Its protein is CASRMPGNGYTF.